The text below deals with one T cell receptor (beta chain). From germline, CDR1 is LNHDA and CDR2 SQIVND (reference sequence). There are 15 residues in the CDR3. After removal of 7 bases from V and 3 bases from J, the junction contained 5 bases not matched to a gene. The sample originates from a study of blood T cell repertoires in COVID-19. The wider study: Samples came from the United States, Italy and Spain, spanning acute and convalescent COVID-19. T cells, B-cell-depleted T cells, or PBMCs provided the cDNA or gDNA that served as material.

Per the original data handling: Amplification with reference gene primers provided the estimates of nucleated cell counts. Sequenced by immunoSEQ multiplex PCR; TCRdb stores in-frame clones only, minus some. For V, J and clone size, that table is used; D and trimming come from the DNA. Of 55,000 to 85,000 clones in the sample, around 86% are singletons; the top ten hold 11%. The clonotype originates from a woman in her late teens or twenties with acute or convalescent COVID-19. The V and J genes are TRBV19 and TRBJ2-2; 10 bases fit TRBD1. Sequencing was done on a sample of peripheral blood. The CDR3 DNA sequence: TGTGCCAGTACCAAGACAGGGGGCCACACCGGGGAGCTGTTTTTT. Translating gives CASTKTGGHTGELFF.